A single TCR beta chain is shown here with its context. What it binds is not known. This sample was taken from a study of T cell responses to AZD1222 COVID-19 vaccine. Study results and caveats: The study found vaccine-associated CD4 TCRs spanning spike, dominant at 160-218 and 743-854. Spike-specific TCR breadth and depth rose after two AZD1222 doses.

The protocol was immunoSEQ multiplex PCR, while the TCRdb copy is restricted to in-frame clones and leaves out a portion. The sample yields about 75,000 clones, around 89% seen once. The CDR3 loop spans 14 amino acids. V was cut by 0 bases and J by 7 bases, with 12 bases left in between. CDR1 is LGHDT, CDR2 YNNKEL, per germline (reference sequence). The TCR originated in an adult who received the MenACWY meningococcal vaccine as a control. Source: peripheral blood, taken 28 days after the second dose of the MenACWY control vaccine. The chain joins TRBV3-1 (or the pseudogene TRBV3-2) to TRBJ1-2, with TRBD1 as a possible D gene (6 bases). The DNA for the CDR3 is TGTGCCAGCAGCCAAGATCACAGGGTAGTTGGCTACACCTTC. It yields the protein CASSQDHRVVGYTF.